In this sample, the clone carrying this TCR beta chain turned up a few times. The data stem from a study of early T cells in non-severe SARS-CoV-2 infection. Overall study: Unpaired chains resulted from sequencing bulk RNA of unsorted whole blood.

The length of the CDR3 is 15 residues. V lost 1 base, J lost 6 bases, and 13 bases lay in between. Germline V gene sequence: CDR1 MGHRA, CDR2 YSYEKL. Individual cDNA molecules received unique molecular identifiers during library preparation. TCRdb ran MiXCR on the 5' RACE reads and lists one entry per CDR3 protein. The table records about 120,000 distinct CDR3 sequences, 10% to 15% of them present only once. V gene TRBV4-1 combines with J gene TRBJ2-1; D might be TRBD2 (5 bases). This TCR derives from an adult who was a healthcare worker with PCR-confirmed SARS-CoV-2 infection or an uninfected control (not recorded which). Sequences were derived from whole blood, sampled at baseline. As DNA, the CDR3 is TGCGCCAGCAGCCAAGTCGTGAGGGCCATCAATGAGCAGTTCTTC. Protein: CASSQVVRAINEQFF.